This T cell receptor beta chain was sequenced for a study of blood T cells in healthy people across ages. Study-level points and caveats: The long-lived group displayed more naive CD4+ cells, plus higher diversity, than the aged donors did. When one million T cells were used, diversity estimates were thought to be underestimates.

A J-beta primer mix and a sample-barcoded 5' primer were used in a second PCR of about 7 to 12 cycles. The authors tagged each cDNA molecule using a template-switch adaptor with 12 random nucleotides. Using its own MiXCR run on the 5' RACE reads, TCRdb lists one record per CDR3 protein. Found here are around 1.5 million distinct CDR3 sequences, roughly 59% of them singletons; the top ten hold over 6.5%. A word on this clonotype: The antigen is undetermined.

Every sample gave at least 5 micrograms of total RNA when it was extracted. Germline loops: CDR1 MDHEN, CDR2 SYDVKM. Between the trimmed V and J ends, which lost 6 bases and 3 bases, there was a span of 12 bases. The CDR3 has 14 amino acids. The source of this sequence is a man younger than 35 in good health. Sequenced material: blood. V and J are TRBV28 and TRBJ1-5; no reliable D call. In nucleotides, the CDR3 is TGTGCCAGCAGGTCAATAGCACTCAATCAGCCCCAGCATTTT. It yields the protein CASRSIALNQPQHF.